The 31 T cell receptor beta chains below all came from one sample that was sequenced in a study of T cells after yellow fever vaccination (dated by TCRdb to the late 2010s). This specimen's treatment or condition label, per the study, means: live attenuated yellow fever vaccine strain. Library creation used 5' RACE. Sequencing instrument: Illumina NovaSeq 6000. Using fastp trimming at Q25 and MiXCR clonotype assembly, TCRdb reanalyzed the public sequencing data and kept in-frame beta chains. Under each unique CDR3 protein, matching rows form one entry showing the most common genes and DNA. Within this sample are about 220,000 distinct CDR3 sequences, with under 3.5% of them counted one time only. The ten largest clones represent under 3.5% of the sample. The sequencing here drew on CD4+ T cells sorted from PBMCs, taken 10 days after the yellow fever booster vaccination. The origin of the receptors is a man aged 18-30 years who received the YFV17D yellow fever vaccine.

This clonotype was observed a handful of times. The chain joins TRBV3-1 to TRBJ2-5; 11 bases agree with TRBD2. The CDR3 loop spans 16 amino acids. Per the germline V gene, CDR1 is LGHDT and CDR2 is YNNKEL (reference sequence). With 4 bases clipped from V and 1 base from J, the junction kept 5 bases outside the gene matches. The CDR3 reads CASSRTSGGFQETQYF. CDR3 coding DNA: TGTGCCAGCAGCCGAACTAGCGGGGGATTCCAAGAGACCCAGTACTTC.

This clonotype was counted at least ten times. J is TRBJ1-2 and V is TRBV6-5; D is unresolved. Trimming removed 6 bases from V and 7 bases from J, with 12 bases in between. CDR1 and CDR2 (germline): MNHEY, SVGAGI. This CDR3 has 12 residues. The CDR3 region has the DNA TGTGCCAGCAGGACTCGGGGAGGTGGCTACACCTTC. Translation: CASRTRGGGYTF.

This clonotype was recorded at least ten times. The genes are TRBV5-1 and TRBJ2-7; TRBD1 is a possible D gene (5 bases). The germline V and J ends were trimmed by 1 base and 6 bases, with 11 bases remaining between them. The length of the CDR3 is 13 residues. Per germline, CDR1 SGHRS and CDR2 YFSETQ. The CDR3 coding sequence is TGCGCCAGCAGCTTGCAACAGGACGTCGAGCAGTACTTC. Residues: CASSLQQDVEQYF.

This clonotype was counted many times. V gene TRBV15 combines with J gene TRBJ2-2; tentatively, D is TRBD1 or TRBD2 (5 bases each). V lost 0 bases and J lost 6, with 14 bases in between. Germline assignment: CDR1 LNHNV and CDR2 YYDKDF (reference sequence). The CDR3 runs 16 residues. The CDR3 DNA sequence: TGTGCCACCAGCAGAGATCGAGGGGAAGTGGCCGGGGAGCTGTTTTTT. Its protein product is CATSRDRGEVAGELFF.

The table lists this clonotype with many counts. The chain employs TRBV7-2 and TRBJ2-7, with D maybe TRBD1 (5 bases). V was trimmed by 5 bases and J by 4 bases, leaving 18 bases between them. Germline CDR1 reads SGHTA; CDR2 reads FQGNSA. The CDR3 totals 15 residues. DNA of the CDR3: TGTGCCAGCAGCCTCCGGCAGGGTACGAATTACGAGCAGTACTTC. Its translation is CASSLRQGTNYEQYF.

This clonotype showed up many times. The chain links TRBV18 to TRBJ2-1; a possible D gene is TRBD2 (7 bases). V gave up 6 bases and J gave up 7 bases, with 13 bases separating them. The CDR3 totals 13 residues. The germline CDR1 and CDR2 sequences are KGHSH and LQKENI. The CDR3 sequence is CASSWEGTNEQFF. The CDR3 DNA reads TGTGCCAGCTCCTGGGAGGGGACAAATGAGCAGTTCTTC.

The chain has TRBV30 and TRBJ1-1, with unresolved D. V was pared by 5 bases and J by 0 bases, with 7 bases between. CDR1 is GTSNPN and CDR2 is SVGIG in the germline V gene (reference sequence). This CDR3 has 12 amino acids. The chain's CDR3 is CAWGKVNTEAFF. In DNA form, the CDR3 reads TGTGCCTGGGGAAAAGTGAACACTGAAGCTTTCTTT.

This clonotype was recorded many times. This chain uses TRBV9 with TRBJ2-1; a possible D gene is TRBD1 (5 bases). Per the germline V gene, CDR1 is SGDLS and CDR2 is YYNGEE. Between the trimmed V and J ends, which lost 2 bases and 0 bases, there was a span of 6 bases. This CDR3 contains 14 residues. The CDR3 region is CASSVQGSYNEQFF. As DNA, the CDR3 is TGTGCCAGCAGCGTCCAGGGCTCCTACAATGAGCAGTTCTTC.

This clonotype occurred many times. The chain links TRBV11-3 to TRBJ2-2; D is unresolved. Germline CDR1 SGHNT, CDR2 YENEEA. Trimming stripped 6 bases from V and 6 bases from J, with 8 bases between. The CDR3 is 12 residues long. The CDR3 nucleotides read TGTGCCAGCAGTACTTGGGCCGGGGAGCTGTTTTTT. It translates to CASSTWAGELFF.

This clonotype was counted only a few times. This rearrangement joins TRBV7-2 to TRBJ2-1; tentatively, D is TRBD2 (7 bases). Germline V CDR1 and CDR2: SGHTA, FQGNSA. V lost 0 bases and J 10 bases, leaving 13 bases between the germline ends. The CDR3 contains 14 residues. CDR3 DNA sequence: TGTGCCAGCAGCTTAGCCCCCGGGGGGCGGGAGCAGTTCTTC. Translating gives CASSLAPGGREQFF.

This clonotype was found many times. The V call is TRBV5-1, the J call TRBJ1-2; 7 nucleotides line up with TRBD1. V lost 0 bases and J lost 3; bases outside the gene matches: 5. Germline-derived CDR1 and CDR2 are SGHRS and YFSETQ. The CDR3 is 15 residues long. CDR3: CASSLAGTAYYGYTF. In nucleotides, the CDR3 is TGCGCCAGCAGCTTGGCCGGGACAGCCTACTATGGCTACACCTTC.

The CDR3 DNA is TGTGCCAGCAGTAAAGGATCGGAGACCCAGTACTTC. Translated: CASSKGSETQYF. The rearrangement uses TRBV2 and TRBJ2-5; D not certain. With 5 bases removed from V and 5 bases from J, the gap between germline ends came to 9 bases. This CDR3 is built from 12 residues. Germline CDR1 SNHLY, CDR2 FYNNEI.

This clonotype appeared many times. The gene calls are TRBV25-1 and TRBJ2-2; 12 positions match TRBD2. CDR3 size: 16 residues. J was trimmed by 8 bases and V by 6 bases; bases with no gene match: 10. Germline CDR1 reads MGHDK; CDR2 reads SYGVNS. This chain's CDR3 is CASSRGLAGIEGELFF. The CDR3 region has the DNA TGTGCCAGCAGCCGTGGACTAGCGGGGATTGAAGGGGAGCTGTTTTTT.

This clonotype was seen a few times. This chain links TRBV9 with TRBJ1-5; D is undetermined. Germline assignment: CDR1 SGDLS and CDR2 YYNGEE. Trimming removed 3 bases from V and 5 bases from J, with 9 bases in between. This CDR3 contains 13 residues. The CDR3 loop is CASSAGRDQPQHF. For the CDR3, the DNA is TGTGCCAGCAGCGCGGGGAGGGATCAGCCCCAGCATTTT.

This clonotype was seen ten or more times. CDR3 DNA: TGCGCCAGCAGCCAAGGACTAGCGGCAGAGACCCAGTACTTC. Its translation is CASSQGLAAETQYF. The chain is built from TRBV5-1 and TRBJ2-5; TRBD2 agrees at 10 bases. V dropped 4 bases and J dropped 4; count of bases not matched to a gene: 4. This CDR3 comprises 14 residues. Germline V gene sequence: CDR1 SGHRS, CDR2 YFSETQ. The full variable domain, completed using reference TRBV5-1 and TRBJ2-5, is KAGVTQTPRYLIKTRGQQVTLSCSPISGHRSVSWYQQTPGQGLQFLFEYFSETQRNKGNFPGRFSGRQFSNSRSEMNVSTLELGDSALYLCASSQGLAAETQYFGPGTRLLVL.

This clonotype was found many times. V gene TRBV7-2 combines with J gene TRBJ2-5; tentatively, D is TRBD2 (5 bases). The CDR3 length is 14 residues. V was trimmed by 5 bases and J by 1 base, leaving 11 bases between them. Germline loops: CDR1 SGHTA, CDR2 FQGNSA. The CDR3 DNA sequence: TGTGCCAGCAGCCCACGACTATCCCAAGAGACCCAGTACTTC. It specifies CASSPRLSQETQYF.

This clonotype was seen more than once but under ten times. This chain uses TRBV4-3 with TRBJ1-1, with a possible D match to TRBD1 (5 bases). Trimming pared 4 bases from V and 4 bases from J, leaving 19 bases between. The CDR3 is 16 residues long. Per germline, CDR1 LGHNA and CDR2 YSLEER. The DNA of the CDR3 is TGCGCCAGCAGCCGATACCCGGGAGGGACGGGCACTGAAGCTTTCTTT. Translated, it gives CASSRYPGGTGTEAFF.

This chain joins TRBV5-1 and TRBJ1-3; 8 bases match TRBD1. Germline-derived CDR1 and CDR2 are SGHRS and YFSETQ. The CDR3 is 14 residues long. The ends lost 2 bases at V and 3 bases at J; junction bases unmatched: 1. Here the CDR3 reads CASSFGTGGNTIYF. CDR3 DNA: TGCGCCAGCAGCTTCGGGACAGGTGGAAACACCATATATTTT. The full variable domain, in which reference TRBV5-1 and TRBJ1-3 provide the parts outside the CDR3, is KAGVTQTPRYLIKTRGQQVTLSCSPISGHRSVSWYQQTPGQGLQFLFEYFSETQRNKGNFPGRFSGRQFSNSRSEMNVSTLELGDSALYLCASSFGTGGNTIYFGEGSWLTVV.

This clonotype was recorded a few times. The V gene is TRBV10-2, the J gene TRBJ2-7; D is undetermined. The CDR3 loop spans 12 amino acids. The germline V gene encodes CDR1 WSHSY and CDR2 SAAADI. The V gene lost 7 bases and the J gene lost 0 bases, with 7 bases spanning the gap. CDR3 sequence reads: CASTRSSYEQYF. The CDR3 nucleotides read TGCGCCAGCACTCGGAGCTCCTACGAGCAGTACTTC.

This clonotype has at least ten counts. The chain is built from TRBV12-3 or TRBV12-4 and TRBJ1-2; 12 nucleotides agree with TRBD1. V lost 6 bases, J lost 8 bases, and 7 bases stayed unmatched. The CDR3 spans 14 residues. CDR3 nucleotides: TGTGCCAGCAGCTGGGGACAGGGGGCGAAGGGCTACACCTTC. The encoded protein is CASSWGQGAKGYTF.

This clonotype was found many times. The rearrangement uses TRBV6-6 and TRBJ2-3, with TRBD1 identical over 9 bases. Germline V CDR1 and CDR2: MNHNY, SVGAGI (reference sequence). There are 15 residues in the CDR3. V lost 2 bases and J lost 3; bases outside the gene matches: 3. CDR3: CASSYRGTGTDTQYF. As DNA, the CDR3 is TGTGCCAGCAGTTACAGGGGGACAGGGACAGATACGCAGTATTTT.

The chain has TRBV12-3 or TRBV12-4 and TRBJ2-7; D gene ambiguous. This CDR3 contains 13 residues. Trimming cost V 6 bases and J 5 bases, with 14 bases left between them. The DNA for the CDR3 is TGTGCCAGCAGAGAGCAGCCGCAAGACGAGCAGTACTTC. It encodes CASREQPQDEQYF.

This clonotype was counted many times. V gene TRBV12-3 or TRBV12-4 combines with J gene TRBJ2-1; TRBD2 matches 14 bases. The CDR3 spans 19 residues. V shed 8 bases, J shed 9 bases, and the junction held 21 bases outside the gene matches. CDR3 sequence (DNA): TGTGCCAGCCCCATTTCCCAAAGGAGACTAGCGGGGGGGCGGAGTGAGCAGTTCTTC. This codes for CASPISQRRLAGGRSEQFF.

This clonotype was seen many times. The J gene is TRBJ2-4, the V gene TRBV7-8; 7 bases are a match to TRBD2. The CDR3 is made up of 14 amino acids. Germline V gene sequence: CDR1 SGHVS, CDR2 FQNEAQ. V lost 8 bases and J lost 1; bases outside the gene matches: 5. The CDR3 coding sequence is TGTGCCAGCGGGGGGGGGAACGCCAAAAACATTCAGTACTTC. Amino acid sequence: CASGGGNAKNIQYF.

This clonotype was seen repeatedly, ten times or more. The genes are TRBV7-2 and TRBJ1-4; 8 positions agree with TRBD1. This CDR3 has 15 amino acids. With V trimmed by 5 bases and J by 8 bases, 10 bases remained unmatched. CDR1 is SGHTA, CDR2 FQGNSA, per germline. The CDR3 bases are TGTGCCAGCAGCCCATGGACAGGGATTGACGAAAAACTGTTTTTT. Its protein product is CASSPWTGIDEKLFF.

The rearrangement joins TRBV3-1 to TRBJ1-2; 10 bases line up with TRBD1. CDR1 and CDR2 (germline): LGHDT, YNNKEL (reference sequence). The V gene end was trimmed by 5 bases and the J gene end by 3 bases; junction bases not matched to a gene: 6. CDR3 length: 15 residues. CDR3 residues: CASSLRTGGYYGYTF. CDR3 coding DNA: TGTGCCAGCAGCTTGAGGACAGGGGGATACTATGGCTACACCTTC.

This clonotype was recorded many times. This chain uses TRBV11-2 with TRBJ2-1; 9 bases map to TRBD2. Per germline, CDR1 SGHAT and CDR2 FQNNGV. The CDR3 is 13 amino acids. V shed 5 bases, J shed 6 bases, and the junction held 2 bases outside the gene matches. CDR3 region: CASSVSGGNEQFF. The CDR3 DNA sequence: TGTGCCAGCAGCGTTAGCGGGGGCAATGAGCAGTTCTTC. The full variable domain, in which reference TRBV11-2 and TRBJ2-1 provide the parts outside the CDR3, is EAGVAQSPRYKIIEKRQSVAFWCNPISGHATLYWYQQILGQGPKLLIQFQNNGVVDDSQLPKDRFSAERLKGVDSTLKIQPAKLEDSAVYLCASSVSGGNEQFFGPGTRLTVL.

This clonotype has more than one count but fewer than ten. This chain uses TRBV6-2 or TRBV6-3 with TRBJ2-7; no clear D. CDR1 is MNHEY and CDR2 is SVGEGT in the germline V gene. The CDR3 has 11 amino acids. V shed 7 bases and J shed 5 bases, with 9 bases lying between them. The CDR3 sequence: CASTNTHEQYF. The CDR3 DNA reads TGTGCCAGCACCAATACCCACGAGCAGTACTTC.

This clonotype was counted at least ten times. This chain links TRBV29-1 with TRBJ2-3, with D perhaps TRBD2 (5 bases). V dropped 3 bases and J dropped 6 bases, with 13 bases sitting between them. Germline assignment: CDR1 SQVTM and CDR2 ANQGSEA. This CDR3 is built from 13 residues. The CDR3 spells CSVDVSARDTQYF. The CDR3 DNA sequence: TGCAGCGTTGATGTTAGCGCTAGGGATACGCAGTATTTT.

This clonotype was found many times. CDR3 in DNA: TGCAGTGCTAGATTACTAGCGGGGGCCAATGGGGCAGATACGCAGTATTTT. This codes for CSARLLAGANGADTQYF. This chain links TRBV20-1 with TRBJ2-3; TRBD2 aligns across 11 bases. In germline, CDR1 is DFQATT, CDR2 SNEGSKA (reference sequence). Losses at the gene ends were 2 bases for V and 4 bases for J; bases not matched to a gene: 11. The CDR3 covers 17 residues.

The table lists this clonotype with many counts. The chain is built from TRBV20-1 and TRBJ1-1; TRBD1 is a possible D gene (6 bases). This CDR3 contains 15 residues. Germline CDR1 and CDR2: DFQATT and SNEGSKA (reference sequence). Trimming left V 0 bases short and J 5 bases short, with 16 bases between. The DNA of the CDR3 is TGCAGTGCTAGAGATAAGGGGGGGTCGCGAACTGAAGCTTTCTTT. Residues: CSARDKGGSRTEAFF.